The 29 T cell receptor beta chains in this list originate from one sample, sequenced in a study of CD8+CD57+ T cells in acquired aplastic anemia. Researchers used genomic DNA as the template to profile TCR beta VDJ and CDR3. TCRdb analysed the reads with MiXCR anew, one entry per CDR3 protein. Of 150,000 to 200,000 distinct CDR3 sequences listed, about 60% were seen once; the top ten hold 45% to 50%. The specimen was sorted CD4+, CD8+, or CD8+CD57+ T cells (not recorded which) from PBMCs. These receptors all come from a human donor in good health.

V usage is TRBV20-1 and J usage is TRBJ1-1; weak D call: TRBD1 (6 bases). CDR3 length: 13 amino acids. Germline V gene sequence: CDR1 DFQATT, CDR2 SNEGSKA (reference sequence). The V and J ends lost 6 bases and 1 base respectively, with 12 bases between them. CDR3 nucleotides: TGCAGTGCGCAGGGGCGCCCGAACACTGAAGCTTTCTTT. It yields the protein CSAQGRPNTEAFF.

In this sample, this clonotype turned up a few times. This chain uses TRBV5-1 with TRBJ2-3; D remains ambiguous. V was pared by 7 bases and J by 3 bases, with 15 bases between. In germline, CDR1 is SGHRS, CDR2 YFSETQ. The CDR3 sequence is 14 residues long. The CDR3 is CASGRGDSTDTQYF. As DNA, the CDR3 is TGCGCCAGCGGACGTGGAGATTCGACAGATACGCAGTATTTT.

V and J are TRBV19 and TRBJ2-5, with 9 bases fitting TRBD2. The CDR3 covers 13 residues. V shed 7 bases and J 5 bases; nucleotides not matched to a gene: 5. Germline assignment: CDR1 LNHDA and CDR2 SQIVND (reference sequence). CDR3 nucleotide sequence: TGTGCCAGTAACGGCGGGGGGGAGGAGACCCAGTACTTC. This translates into CASNGGGEETQYF.

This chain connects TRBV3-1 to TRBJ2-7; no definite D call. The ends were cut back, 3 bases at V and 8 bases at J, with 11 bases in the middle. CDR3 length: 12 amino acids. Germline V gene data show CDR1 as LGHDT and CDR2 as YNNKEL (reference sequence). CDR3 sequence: CASSHIPLQQYF. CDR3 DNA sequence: TGTGCCAGCAGCCATATTCCTCTACAGCAGTACTTC.

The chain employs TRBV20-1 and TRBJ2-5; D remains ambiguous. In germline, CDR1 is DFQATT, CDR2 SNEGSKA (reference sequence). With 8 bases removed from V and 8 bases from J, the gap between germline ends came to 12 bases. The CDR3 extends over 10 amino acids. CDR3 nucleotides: TGCAGTACTGAGGTTTATACCCAGTACTTC. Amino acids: CSTEVYTQYF.

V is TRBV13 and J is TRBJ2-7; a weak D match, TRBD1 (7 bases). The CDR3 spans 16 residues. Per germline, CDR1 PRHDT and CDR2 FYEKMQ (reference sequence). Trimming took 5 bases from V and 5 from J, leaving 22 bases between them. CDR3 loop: CASSPSTGEVLNEQYF. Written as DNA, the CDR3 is TGTGCCAGCAGCCCCAGCACAGGGGAGGTGTTGAACGAGCAGTACTTC. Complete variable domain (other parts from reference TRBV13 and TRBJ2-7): AAGVIQSPRHLIKEKRETATLKCYPIPRHDTVYWYQQGPGQDPQFLISFYEKMQSDKGSIPDRFSAQQFSDYHSELNMSSLELGDSALYFCASSPSTGEVLNEQYFGPGTRLTVT.

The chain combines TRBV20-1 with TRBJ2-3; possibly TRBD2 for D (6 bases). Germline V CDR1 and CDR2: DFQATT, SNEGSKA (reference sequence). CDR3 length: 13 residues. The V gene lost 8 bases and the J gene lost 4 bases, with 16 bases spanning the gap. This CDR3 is CSLQAGTADTQYF. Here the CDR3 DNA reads TGCAGTCTGCAAGCGGGTACTGCAGATACGCAGTATTTT.

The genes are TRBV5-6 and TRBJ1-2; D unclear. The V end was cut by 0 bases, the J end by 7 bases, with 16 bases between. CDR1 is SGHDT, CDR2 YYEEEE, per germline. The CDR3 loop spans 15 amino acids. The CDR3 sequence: CASSLGASRAGGYTF. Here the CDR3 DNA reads TGTGCCAGCAGCTTGGGAGCTAGTCGGGCGGGTGGCTACACCTTC.

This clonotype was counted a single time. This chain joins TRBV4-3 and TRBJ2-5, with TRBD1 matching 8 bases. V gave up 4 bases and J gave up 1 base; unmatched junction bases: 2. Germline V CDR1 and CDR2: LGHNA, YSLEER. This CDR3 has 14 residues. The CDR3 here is CASSRTGIQETQYF. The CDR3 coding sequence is TGCGCCAGCAGCCGGACAGGGATCCAAGAGACCCAGTACTTC.

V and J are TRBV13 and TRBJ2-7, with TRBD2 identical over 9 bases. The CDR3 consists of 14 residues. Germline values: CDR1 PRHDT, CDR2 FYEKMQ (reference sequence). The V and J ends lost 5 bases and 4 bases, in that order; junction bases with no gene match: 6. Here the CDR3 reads CASSEGLARYEQYF. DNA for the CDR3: TGTGCCAGCAGCGAGGGACTAGCTAGGTACGAGCAGTACTTC.

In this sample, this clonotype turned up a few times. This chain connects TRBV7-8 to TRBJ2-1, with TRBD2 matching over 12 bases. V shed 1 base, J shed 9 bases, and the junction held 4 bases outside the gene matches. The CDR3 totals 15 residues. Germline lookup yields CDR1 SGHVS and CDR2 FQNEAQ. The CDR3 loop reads CASSLVASGGGEQFF. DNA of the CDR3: TGTGCCAGCAGCTTAGTTGCTAGCGGGGGGGGTGAGCAGTTCTTC.

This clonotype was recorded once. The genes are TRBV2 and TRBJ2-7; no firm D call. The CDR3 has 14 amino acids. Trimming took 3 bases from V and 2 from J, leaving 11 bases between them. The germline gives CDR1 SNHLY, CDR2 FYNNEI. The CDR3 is CASSEQQSAYEQYF. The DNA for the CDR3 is TGTGCCAGCAGTGAGCAACAGTCAGCCTACGAGCAGTACTTC.

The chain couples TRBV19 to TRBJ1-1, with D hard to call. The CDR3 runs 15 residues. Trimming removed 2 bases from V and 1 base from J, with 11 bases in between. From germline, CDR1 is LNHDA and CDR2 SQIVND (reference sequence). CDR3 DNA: TGTGCCAGTAGTATACGGGCGGCAGGGAACACTGAAGCTTTCTTT. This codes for CASSIRAAGNTEAFF. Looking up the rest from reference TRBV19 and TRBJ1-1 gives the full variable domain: DGGITQSPKYLFRKEGQNVTLSCEQNLNHDAMYWYRQDPGQGLRLIYYSQIVNDFQKGDIAEGYSVSREKKESFPLTVTSAQKNPTAFYLCASSIRAAGNTEAFFGQGTRLTVV.

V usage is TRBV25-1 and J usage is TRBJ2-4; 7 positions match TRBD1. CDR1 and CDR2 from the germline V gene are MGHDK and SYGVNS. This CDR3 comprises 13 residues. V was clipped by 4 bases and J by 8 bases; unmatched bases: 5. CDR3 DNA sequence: TGTGCCAGCAGTGCGACAGGGCTCCACATTCAGTACTTC. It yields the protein CASSATGLHIQYF.

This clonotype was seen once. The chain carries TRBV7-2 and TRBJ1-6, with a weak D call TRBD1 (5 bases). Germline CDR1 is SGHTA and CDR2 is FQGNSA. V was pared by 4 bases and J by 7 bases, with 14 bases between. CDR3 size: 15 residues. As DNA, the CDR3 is TGTGCCAGCAGCTCGACCTGGGGGGAGAATTCACCCCTCCACTTT. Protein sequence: CASSSTWGENSPLHF.

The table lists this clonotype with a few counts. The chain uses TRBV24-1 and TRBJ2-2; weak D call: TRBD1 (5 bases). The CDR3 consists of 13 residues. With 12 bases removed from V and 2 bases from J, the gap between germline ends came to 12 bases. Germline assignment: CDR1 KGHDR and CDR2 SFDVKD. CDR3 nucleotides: TGTGCCGTTCGACAGTTAAACACCGGGGAGCTGTTTTTT. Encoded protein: CAVRQLNTGELFF.

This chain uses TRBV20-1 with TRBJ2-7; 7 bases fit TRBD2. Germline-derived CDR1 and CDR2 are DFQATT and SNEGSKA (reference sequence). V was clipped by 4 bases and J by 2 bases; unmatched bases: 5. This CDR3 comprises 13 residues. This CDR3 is CSANGRPAYEQYF. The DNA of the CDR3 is TGCAGTGCTAACGGGAGGCCGGCCTACGAGCAGTACTTC.

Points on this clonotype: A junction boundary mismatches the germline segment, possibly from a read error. CDR3 sequence (DNA): TGTGCCACCAGTGAAAGGGAGGTAAACAATGAGCGGTTCTTC. Amino acids: CATSEREVNNERFF. The genes are TRBV24-1 and TRBJ2-1; possibly TRBD2 for D (6 bases). From germline, CDR1 is KGHDR and CDR2 SFDVKD. There are 14 residues in the CDR3.

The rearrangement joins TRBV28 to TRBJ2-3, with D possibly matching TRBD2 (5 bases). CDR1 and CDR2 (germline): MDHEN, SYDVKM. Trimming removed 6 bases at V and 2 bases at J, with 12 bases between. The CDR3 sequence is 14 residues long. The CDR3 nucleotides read TGTGCCAGCAGGGTGAGCGGACTCACAGATACGCAGTATTTT. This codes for CASRVSGLTDTQYF.

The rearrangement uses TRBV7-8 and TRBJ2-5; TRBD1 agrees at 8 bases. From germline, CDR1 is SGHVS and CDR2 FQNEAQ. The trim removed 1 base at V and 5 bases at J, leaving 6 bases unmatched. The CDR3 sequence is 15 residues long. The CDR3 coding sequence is TGTGCCAGCAGCTTAGGGACAGGGTTAGAGGAGACCCAGTACTTC. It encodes CASSLGTGLEETQYF.

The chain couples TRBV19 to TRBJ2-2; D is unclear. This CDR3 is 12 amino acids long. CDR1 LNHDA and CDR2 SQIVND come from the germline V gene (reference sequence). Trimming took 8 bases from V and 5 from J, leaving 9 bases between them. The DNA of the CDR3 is TGTGCCAGTGACCGTAGAACCGGGGAGCTGTTTTTT. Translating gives CASDRRTGELFF.

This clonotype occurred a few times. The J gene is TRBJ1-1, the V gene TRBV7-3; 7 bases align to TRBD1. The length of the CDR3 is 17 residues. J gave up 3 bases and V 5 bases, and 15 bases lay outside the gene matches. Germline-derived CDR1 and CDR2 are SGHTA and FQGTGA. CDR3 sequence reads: CASSAYPGTVPYTEAFF. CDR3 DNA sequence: TGTGCCAGCAGCGCCTACCCCGGGACAGTACCCTACACTGAAGCTTTCTTT.

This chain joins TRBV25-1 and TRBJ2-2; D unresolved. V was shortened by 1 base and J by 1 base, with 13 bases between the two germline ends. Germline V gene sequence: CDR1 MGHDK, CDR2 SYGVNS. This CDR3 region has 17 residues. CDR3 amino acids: CASSESKTLENTGELFF. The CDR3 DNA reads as TGTGCCAGCAGTGAATCTAAAACGTTAGAGAACACCGGGGAGCTGTTTTTT.

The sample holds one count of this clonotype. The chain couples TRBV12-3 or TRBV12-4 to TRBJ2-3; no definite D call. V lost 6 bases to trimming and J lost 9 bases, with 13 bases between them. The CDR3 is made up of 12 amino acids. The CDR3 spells CASSTSSRTQYF. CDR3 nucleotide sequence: TGTGCCAGCAGCACCTCCTCGCGAACGCAGTATTTT.

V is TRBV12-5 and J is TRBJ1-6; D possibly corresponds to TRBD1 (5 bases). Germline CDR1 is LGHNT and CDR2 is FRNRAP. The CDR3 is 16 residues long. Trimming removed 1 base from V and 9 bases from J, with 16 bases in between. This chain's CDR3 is CASGLGTGTSVSPLHF. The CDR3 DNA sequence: TGTGCTAGTGGTTTGGGTACCGGGACGTCCGTTTCACCCCTCCACTTT.

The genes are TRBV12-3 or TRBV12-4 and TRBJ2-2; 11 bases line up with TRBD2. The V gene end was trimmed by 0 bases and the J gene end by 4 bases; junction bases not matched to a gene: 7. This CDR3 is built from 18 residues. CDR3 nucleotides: TGTGCCAGCAGTTTAGCGCGTACTAGCGGGAGCGCCACCGGGGAGCTGTTTTTT. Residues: CASSLARTSGSATGELFF.

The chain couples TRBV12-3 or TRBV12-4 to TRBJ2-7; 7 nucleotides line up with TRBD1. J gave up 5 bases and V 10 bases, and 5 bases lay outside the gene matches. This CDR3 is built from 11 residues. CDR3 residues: CAIRGGNEQYF. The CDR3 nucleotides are TGTGCCATCAGAGGGGGCAACGAGCAGTACTTC.

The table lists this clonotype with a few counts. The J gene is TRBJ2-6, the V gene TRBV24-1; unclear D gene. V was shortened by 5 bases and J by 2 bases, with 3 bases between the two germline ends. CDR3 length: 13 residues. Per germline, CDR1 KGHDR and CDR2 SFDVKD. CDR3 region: CATSAPGANVLTF. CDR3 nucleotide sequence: TGTGCCACCAGTGCCCCTGGGGCCAACGTCCTGACTTTC.

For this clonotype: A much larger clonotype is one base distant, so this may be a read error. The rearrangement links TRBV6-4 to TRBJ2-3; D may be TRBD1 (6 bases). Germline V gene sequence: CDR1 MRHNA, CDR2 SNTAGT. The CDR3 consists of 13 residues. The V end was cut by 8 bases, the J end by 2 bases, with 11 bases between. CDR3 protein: CASGGQPTDTQYF. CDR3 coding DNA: TGTGCCAGCGGGGGACAACCCACAGATACGCAGTATTTT.